The TCR beta chain under discussion was sequenced for a study of siplizumab effects on memory and regulatory T cells. TEMRA, effector memory, memory and naive subsets, all unstimulated, were sequenced in three donor pairs. Study-wide points: Among alloreactive clones, only a minor fraction mapped to unstimulated subsets.

Sequencing was performed with immunoSEQ multiplex PCR; in TCRdb, only in-frame clones are kept and a portion is missing. The sample has 60,000 to 65,000 clones, around three quarters seen once. To note about this clone: The antigen is unknown.

The material sequenced was memory CD4+ T cells sorted from blood. This TCR was sampled from a human donor in good health.

CDR3 nucleotides: TGTGCCAGCAGTTCCCGGGGGGGAACAGTTACAGATACGCAGTATTTT. Protein product: CASSSRGGTVTDTQYF. The rearrangement links TRBV28 to TRBJ2-3, with 8 bases matching TRBD2. The CDR3 contains 16 residues. After removal of 4 bases from V and 3 bases from J, the junction contained 9 bases not matched to a gene. Germline assignment: CDR1 MDHEN and CDR2 SYDVKM.